These 9 T cell receptor beta chains were sequenced from one sample in a study of cytomegalovirus exposure and HLA in healthy donors. The PCR had 60 Vbeta and 13 Jbeta primers. The method was immunoSEQ multiplex PCR; TCRdb's version includes in-frame clones alone and lacks a portion of them. The table lists 100,000 to 150,000 clones, about 9.4% of them singletons. Sequenced material: PBMCs. The receptors were sampled from a woman between 40 and 50 years old in good health and CMV-seropositive.

J is TRBJ2-1 and V is TRBV29-1, with 8 bases aligning to TRBD2. This CDR3 region has 13 residues. Germline CDR1 and CDR2: SQVTM and ANQGSEA. J lost 7 bases, V lost 6 bases, and 8 bases had no gene match. CDR3 amino acids: CSVDGGDSNEQFF. The CDR3 DNA follows: TGCAGCGTGGACGGGGGGGATAGTAATGAGCAGTTCTTC.

V usage is TRBV2 and J usage is TRBJ1-2; D unclear. CDR3 length: 11 amino acids. V lost 4 bases, J lost 5 bases, and 5 bases lay in between. The germline V gene has CDR1 SNHLY and CDR2 FYNNEI. The CDR3 DNA follows: TGTGCCAGCAGTGGGACTTATGGCTACACCTTC. Translation gives CASSGTYGYTF.

V and J are TRBV30 and TRBJ1-4, with TRBD1 identical over 9 bases. Germline V lookup: CDR1 GTSNPN, CDR2 SVGIG (reference sequence). J was trimmed by 9 bases and V by 7 bases; bases with no gene match: 18. The CDR3 sequence is 16 residues long. In DNA, the CDR3 is TGTGCCTACTCATTTGGGGCCGGGACAGGGTATAAAAAACTGTTTTTT. This gives the protein CAYSFGAGTGYKKLFF.

V is TRBV7-9 and J is TRBJ2-3; D gene unclear. The ends were cut back, 7 bases at V and 2 bases at J, with 4 bases in the middle. This CDR3 comprises 11 residues. Germline V gene sequence: CDR1 SEHNR, CDR2 FQNEAQ (reference sequence). CDR3 protein: CASTLTDTQYF. In nucleotides, the CDR3 is TGTGCCAGCACACTCACAGATACGCAGTATTTT.

A few counts support this clone. This rearrangement joins TRBV10-1 to TRBJ1-1; TRBD1 agrees at 9 bases. With V trimmed by 6 bases and J by 0 bases, 5 bases remained unmatched. The CDR3 is 15 amino acids. Germline V gives CDR1 WNHNN, CDR2 SYGVQD (reference sequence). CDR3 residues: CASSDGTGMNTEAFF. In DNA form, the CDR3 reads TGCGCCAGCAGCGACGGGACAGGGATGAACACTGAAGCTTTCTTT.

The chain joins TRBV7-6 to TRBJ1-5; 7 nucleotides match TRBD1. The CDR3 runs to 14 residues. CDR1 and CDR2 (germline): SGHVS, FNYEAQ. Germline trimming cut 8 bases from V and 7 bases from J; bases unmatched to any gene: 11. CDR3 protein: CASSPGGGSQPQHF. CDR3 sequence (DNA): TGTGCCAGCTCCCCAGGGGGTGGGAGCCAGCCCCAGCATTTT.

A few counts support this clone. The rearrangement joins TRBV6-5 to TRBJ2-7; TRBD2 matches 8 bases. Unmatched junction bases numbered 7, after V lost 0 bases and J lost 6 bases. Germline V lookup: CDR1 MNHEY, CDR2 SVGAGI. The CDR3 is made up of 15 amino acids. The CDR3 here is CASSYSNIAGGEQYF. The CDR3 nucleotides are TGTGCCAGCAGTTACTCGAACATCGCGGGAGGCGAGCAGTACTTC.

The table lists this clone with a few counts. The junction does not match germline at one end; this may be a read error. The chain employs TRBV7-8 and TRBJ2-1; TRBD2 aligns across 8 bases. Germline CDR1 reads SGHVS; CDR2 reads FQNEAQ. CDR3 length equals 15 residues. The CDR3 is CASRLAGPTYNEQFF. CDR3 nucleotide sequence: TGTGCCAGCAGGTTAGCGGGGCCGACTTACAATGAGCAGTTCTTC.

This clone was detected only a few times. V and J are TRBV6-5 and TRBJ2-5; TRBD1 matches at 7 bases. The J call may be faulty, since TRBJ2-7 better matches the DNA end. CDR1 and CDR2 from the germline V gene are MNHEY and SVGAGI. CDR3 size: 15 residues. The CDR3 loop reads CASSYGSGGSYEQYF. The CDR3 DNA sequence: TGTGCCAGCAGTTATGGGTCAGGGGGTTCCTACGAGCAGTACTTC.